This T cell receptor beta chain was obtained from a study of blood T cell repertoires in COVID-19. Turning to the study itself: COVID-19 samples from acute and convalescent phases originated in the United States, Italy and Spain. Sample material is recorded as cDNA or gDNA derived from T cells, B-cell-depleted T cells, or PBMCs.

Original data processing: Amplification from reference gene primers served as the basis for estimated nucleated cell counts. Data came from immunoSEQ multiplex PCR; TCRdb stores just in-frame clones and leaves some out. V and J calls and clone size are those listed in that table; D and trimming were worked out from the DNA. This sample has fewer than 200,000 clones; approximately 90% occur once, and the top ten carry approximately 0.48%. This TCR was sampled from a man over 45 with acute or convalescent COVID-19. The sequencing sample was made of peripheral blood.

The CDR3 coding sequence is TGTGCCAGTAGCCTCAGGACTACCGACGATACGCAGTATTTT. Its translation is CASSLRTTDDTQYF. This chain uses TRBV19 with TRBJ2-3, with D perhaps TRBD2 (6 bases). CDR1 and CDR2 (germline): LNHDA, SQIVND (reference sequence). The length of the CDR3 is 14 residues. Trimming removed 6 bases from V and 6 bases from J, with 16 bases in between.